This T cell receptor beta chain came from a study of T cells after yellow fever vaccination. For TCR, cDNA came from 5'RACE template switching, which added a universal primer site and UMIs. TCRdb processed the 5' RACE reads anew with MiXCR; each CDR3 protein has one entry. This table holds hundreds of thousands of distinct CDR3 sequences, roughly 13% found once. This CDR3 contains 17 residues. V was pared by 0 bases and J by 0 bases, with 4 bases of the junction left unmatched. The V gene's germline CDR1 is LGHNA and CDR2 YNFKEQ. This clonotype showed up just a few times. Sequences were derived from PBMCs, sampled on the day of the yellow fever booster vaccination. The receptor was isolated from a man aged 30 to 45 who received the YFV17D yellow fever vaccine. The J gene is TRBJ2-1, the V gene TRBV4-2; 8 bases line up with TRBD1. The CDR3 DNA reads TGTGCCAGCAGCCAAGATGAGGGACAGGCCTCCTACAATGAGCAGTTCTTC. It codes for CASSQDEGQASYNEQFF.